This T cell receptor beta chain derives from a study of shared clonotypes between healthy human individuals. On sorted subsets, replicate PCRs used approximately 190 ng DNA, or approximately 33,000 T cell genomes. Measured with immunoSEQ multiplex PCR; TCRdb has only the in-frame clones, and not every one. The sample comprises millions of clones, 90% to 95% of which are singletons, and under 0.45% rests with the top ten. Sequencing was done on a sample of naive CD4+ T cells from PBMCs. Subset meaning: CD45RA+ positively selected. This receptor was obtained from a man aged 18 to 35 in good health. Some clones in this sample may be carry-over from other donors' samples.

In DNA, the CDR3 is TGTGCCTGGGCAGGGAACGGTCTCGAGCAGTACTTC. Protein product: CAWAGNGLEQYF. This chain joins TRBV30 and TRBJ2-7; D perhaps matches TRBD1 (5 bases). This CDR3 contains 12 residues. Germline assignment: CDR1 GTSNPN and CDR2 SVGIG (reference sequence). Deletions cut 5 bases from V and 6 bases from J, with 14 bases between.